These 21 T cell receptor beta chains were all obtained from the same sample, sequenced in a study of blood T cell repertoires in COVID-19. The table came from immunoSEQ multiplex PCR; TCRdb's copy has only in-frame clones and leaves some out. The data contain about 330,000 clones, over 80% of them singletons. The sequenced sample was peripheral blood. The receptors here all came from a man aged 25 to 45 with COVID-19, enrolled during active disease.

The J gene is TRBJ1-6, the V gene TRBV18, with a tentative D call TRBD1 (5 bases). V was cut by 1 base and J by 9 bases, with 10 bases left in between. CDR1 is KGHSH, CDR2 LQKENI, per germline. This CDR3 contains 14 residues. The CDR3 sequence is CASSPQGRGSPLHF. CDR3 in DNA: TGTGCCAGCTCACCACAGGGGAGGGGTTCACCCCTCCACTTT.

The rearrangement links TRBV11-2 to TRBJ2-7; no definite D call. Germline CDR1 SGHAT, CDR2 FQNNGV. V shed 5 bases and J shed 2 bases, with 13 bases lying between them. This CDR3 is 14 amino acids long. CDR3 in DNA: TGTGCCAGCAGCGTGGCTGCAGTCGCCTACGAGCAGTACTTC. Translation: CASSVAAVAYEQYF.

The chain carries TRBV5-1 and TRBJ1-1; D gene uncertain. The ends were cut back, 1 base at V and 4 bases at J, with 8 bases in the middle. This CDR3 contains 13 residues. The V gene's germline CDR1 is SGHRS and CDR2 YFSETQ. The CDR3 nucleotides are TGCGCCAGCAGCTTGTTGGGCACCACTGAAGCTTTCTTT. Translation gives CASSLLGTTEAFF.

The genes are TRBV15 and TRBJ2-1; 10 nucleotides line up with TRBD2. Germline CDR1 reads LNHNV; CDR2 reads YYDKDF (reference sequence). With V trimmed by 0 bases and J by 1 base, 3 bases remained unmatched. The CDR3 consists of 17 residues. This CDR3 is CATSRDLAGESYNEQFF. The CDR3 coding sequence is TGTGCCACCAGCAGAGATCTAGCGGGAGAGTCCTACAATGAGCAGTTCTTC.

This sequence joins TRBV6-5 and TRBJ2-7; maybe TRBD1 (5 bases). With 2 bases removed from V and 2 bases from J, the gap between germline ends came to 10 bases. This CDR3 spans 14 amino acids. Germline CDR1 and CDR2: MNHEY and SVGAGI. CDR3 nucleotides: TGTGCCAGCAGTTACACGGACACCACCTACGAGCAGTACTTC. It yields the protein CASSYTDTTYEQYF.

This chain connects TRBV4-2 to TRBJ2-6; 13 bases agree with TRBD2. V lost 4 bases to trimming and J lost 2 bases; unmatched junction nucleotides: 11. This CDR3 is built from 20 residues. Per germline, CDR1 LGHNA and CDR2 YNFKEQ. The CDR3 coding sequence is TGTGCCAGCAGCCTAGGGTTCTCACTAGCGGGGGGGGCTGGGGCCAACGTCCTGACTTTC. It yields the protein CASSLGFSLAGGAGANVLTF.

This clone turned up a few times. This chain connects TRBV7-2 to TRBJ2-5, with TRBD2 matching 12 bases. Germline CDR1 SGHTA, CDR2 FQGNSA. The J segment lost 2 bases and the V segment lost 4 bases, leaving 14 bases of the junction unmatched. The CDR3 runs 19 residues. CDR3 residues: CASSSSSLAGGRQQETQYF. CDR3 DNA sequence: TGTGCCAGCAGCTCGTCGTCCCTAGCGGGAGGGCGGCAGCAAGAGACCCAGTACTTC.

The V call is TRBV7-2, the J call TRBJ2-1, with 8 bases matching TRBD2. The length of the CDR3 is 16 residues. CDR1 is SGHTA and CDR2 is FQGNSA in the germline V gene. Germline trimming cut 7 bases from V and 3 bases from J; bases unmatched to any gene: 11. DNA of the CDR3: TGTGCCAGCATCTCGGCGGGGGGCTTATTCTACAATGAGCAGTTCTTC. Translation gives CASISAGGLFYNEQFF.

Turning to this clone: One end of the junction fails to match germline, which may point to a read error. V gene TRBV3-1 (or the pseudogene TRBV3-2) combines with J gene TRBJ2-2, with D possibly matching TRBD2 (6 bases). Germline V CDR1 and CDR2: LGHDT, YNNKEL (reference sequence). This CDR3 has 17 amino acids. Here the CDR3 DNA reads TGTGCCAGCAGACAAGAAGGTGTAGCGGCGAACACCGGGGAGCTGTTTTTT. Translation gives CASRQEGVAANTGELFF.

With regard to this clone: The sample carries other DNA sequences with the same CDR3. The gene calls are TRBV7-2 and TRBJ1-2; D is perhaps TRBD1 (5 bases). Between the trimmed V and J ends, which lost 5 bases and 1 base, there was a span of 8 bases. The CDR3 contains 13 residues. Germline V gene sequence: CDR1 SGHTA, CDR2 FQGNSA. The CDR3 DNA reads as TGTGCCAGCAGCCCCGACAGTAACTATGGCTACACCTTC. Its protein is CASSPDSNYGYTF.

The genes are TRBV4-2 and TRBJ2-5; possible D gene TRBD1, 5 bases. The length of the CDR3 is 17 residues. Germline V lookup: CDR1 LGHNA, CDR2 YNFKEQ. V gave up 0 bases and J gave up 0 bases, with 14 bases separating them. The CDR3 region has the DNA TGTGCCAGCAGCCAAGATCTGGCAGACAGCAACCAAGAGACCCAGTACTTC. This gives the protein CASSQDLADSNQETQYF.

The chain combines TRBV30 with TRBJ2-3; 8 nucleotides match TRBD1. The CDR3 length is 15 residues. Germline trimming cut 2 bases from V and 2 bases from J; bases unmatched to any gene: 6. CDR1 GTSNPN and CDR2 SVGIG come from the germline V gene (reference sequence). The CDR3 DNA reads TGTGCCTGGAGTCGGGACAGGCCCCCCACAGATACGCAGTATTTT. This codes for CAWSRDRPPTDTQYF.

The rearrangement uses TRBV11-3 and TRBJ2-2; 7 bases map to TRBD2. Germline V gene sequence: CDR1 SGHNT, CDR2 YENEEA. V dropped 3 bases and J dropped 9; count of bases not matched to a gene: 10. The CDR3 sequence is 15 residues long. This CDR3 reads CASSFGTTPMRELFF. CDR3 DNA: TGTGCCAGCAGCTTCGGGACTACACCGATGAGGGAGCTGTTTTTT.

This rearrangement joins TRBV7-2 to TRBJ2-3, with D perhaps matching TRBD1 (5 bases). Trimming stripped 3 bases from V and 4 bases from J, with 5 bases between. The CDR3 spans 12 residues. Germline loops: CDR1 SGHTA, CDR2 FQGNSA. CDR3 residues: CASSFRADTQYF. The CDR3 DNA reads TGTGCCAGCAGCTTCAGGGCAGATACGCAGTATTTT.

The rearrangement uses TRBV7-9 and TRBJ2-7; 7 nucleotides align to TRBD1. V shed 5 bases, J shed 5 bases, and the junction held 9 bases outside the gene matches. CDR1 and CDR2 (germline): SEHNR, FQNEAQ (reference sequence). The CDR3 has 14 amino acids. The CDR3 nucleotides read TGTGCCAGCAGCATAGGGGGCAGGCCGGACGAGCAGTACTTC. This gives the protein CASSIGGRPDEQYF.

CDR3 region: CASSIGRVDGNEQYF. The CDR3 nucleotides read TGTGCCAGTAGTATAGGGAGGGTGGATGGTAACGAGCAGTACTTC. This sequence joins TRBV19 and TRBJ2-7, with D perhaps matching TRBD2 (6 bases). CDR1 is LNHDA and CDR2 is SQIVND in the germline V gene (reference sequence). The CDR3 is 15 amino acids. The V gene lost 1 base and the J gene lost 5 bases, with 15 bases spanning the gap.

V is TRBV11-3 and J is TRBJ2-2; a possible D gene is TRBD1 (5 bases). V was cut by 0 bases and J by 3 bases, with 11 bases left in between. This CDR3 has 16 amino acids. Per germline, CDR1 SGHNT and CDR2 YENEEA. In DNA form, the CDR3 reads TGTGCCAGCAGCTTAGATGTACAGGCCGACACCGGGGAGCTGTTTTTT. Encoded protein: CASSLDVQADTGELFF.

The rearrangement joins TRBV6-5 to TRBJ2-7; the match to TRBD1 covers 12 bases. The germline V gene has CDR1 MNHEY and CDR2 SVGAGI. Trimming at V came to 7 bases and at J to 3 bases, leaving 4 bases not matched to a gene. The CDR3 runs 14 residues. This chain's CDR3 is CASKGTGGGYEQYF. The CDR3, as DNA: TGTGCCAGCAAGGGGACAGGGGGCGGCTACGAGCAGTACTTC.

V usage is TRBV19 and J usage is TRBJ1-2; TRBD1 is a possible D gene (5 bases). CDR3 length: 13 amino acids. From germline, CDR1 is LNHDA and CDR2 SQIVND (reference sequence). V lost 6 bases and J 3 bases, leaving 11 bases between the germline ends. CDR3 sequence (DNA): TGTGCCAGTAGCCCCACAGGAGACTATGGCTACACCTTC. Protein: CASSPTGDYGYTF. The whole variable domain, remainder taken from reference TRBV19 and TRBJ1-2, is DGGITQSPKYLFRKEGQNVTLSCEQNLNHDAMYWYRQDPGQGLRLIYYSQIVNDFQKGDIAEGYSVSREKKESFPLTVTSAQKNPTAFYLCASSPTGDYGYTFGSGTRLTVV.

The chain has TRBV15 and TRBJ1-1; 7 positions agree with TRBD1. Germline trimming cut 2 bases from V and 5 bases from J; bases unmatched to any gene: 5. Germline loops: CDR1 LNHNV, CDR2 YYDKDF (reference sequence). This CDR3 contains 14 residues. The CDR3 nucleotides are TGTGCCACCAGCAGAAGAGACAGGGAGACTGAAGCTTTCTTT. It translates to CATSRRDRETEAFF.

This sequence joins TRBV5-4 and TRBJ2-5, with 10 bases fitting TRBD2. Germline V gene sequence: CDR1 SGHNT, CDR2 YYREEE (reference sequence). Trimming removed 0 bases from V and 4 bases from J; junction bases left unmatched: 3. The length of the CDR3 is 15 residues. The CDR3 spells CASSLGGLASETQYF. DNA of the CDR3: TGTGCCAGCAGCTTGGGGGGACTAGCGTCAGAGACCCAGTACTTC.